This TCR beta chain was captured in a study of OX40 agonist ivuxolimab in advanced cancers. Regarding the study as a whole: Among the least clonally expanded were partial responders at 0.1-3.0 mg/kg. Doses of 0.1 to 3.0 mg/kg were accompanied by clonal expansion of CD4+ and CD8+ blood T cells by week 6.

V lost 8 bases, J lost 1 base, and 9 bases lay in between. This CDR3 region has 11 residues. Germline-derived CDR1 and CDR2 are GTSNPN and SVGIG (reference sequence). It was autoimmune disease history or systemic immunosuppression that excluded patients. Researchers took blood at baseline, on cycle 4 day 1, and on cycle 7 day 1. Profiled with immunoSEQ multiplex PCR; TCRdb holds only in-frame clones, not every one. The data show 80,000 to 100,000 clones, over 85% seen once. This clone was seen a single time. No antigen is known for it. The sequence came from an adult with an advanced solid tumor such as melanoma, head and neck, liver or kidney cancer. Sequencing was performed on CD4+ or CD8+ T cells sorted from blood, taken in a trial of the OX40 agonist ivuxolimab. This chain joins TRBV30 and TRBJ2-7; the D is unclear. In DNA form, the CDR3 reads TGTGCCGGCAGGCGTTCCTACGAGCAGTACTTC. Its protein product is CAGRRSYEQYF. The entire variable domain, with the rest obtained from reference TRBV30 and TRBJ2-7, is as follows: SQTIHQWPATLVQPVGSPLSLECTVEGTSNPNLYWYRQAAGRGLQLLFYSVGIGQISSEVPQNLSASRPQDRQFILSSKKLLLSDSGFYLCAGRRSYEQYFGPGTRLTVT.